This note documents a single TCR beta chain sequence. No antigen is known for it. These data originate in a study of blood T cells in healthy people across ages. With a J-beta primer mix and a sample-barcoded 5' primer, a second PCR ran about 7 to 12 cycles. TCRdb ran MiXCR on the 5' RACE reads and lists one entry per CDR3 protein. Altogether around 1,000,000 distinct CDR3 sequences are present, less than 25% being singletons, with the ten largest covering approximately 0.71%. Study-level results: There were more naive CD4+ cells and higher diversity in long-lived donors than in aged donors.

The CDR3 is 17 amino acids. V was pared by 0 bases and J by 4 bases, with 18 bases between. Per the germline V gene, CDR1 is DFQATT and CDR2 is SNEGSKA (reference sequence). The data were also submitted as part of a second study, on T cells of mothers and their children.

This TCR was sampled from a girl aged 2-10 years in good health. The V call is TRBV20-1, the J call TRBJ1-4; D remains unclear. Sequenced: blood. CDR3 nucleotide sequence: TGCAGTGCTAGAGATGGCGGCTACCCCATCAGTAATGAAAAACTGTTTTTT. It translates to CSARDGGYPISNEKLFF.